These 18 T cell receptor beta chains originate from one sample sequenced in a study of shared clonotypes between healthy human individuals. Clones were read by immunoSEQ multiplex PCR, and TCRdb kept only the in-frame ones, dropping some. Here the sample spans 2 million to 2.5 million clones, approximately 94% being singletons. The material sequenced was naive CD4+ T cells sorted from blood. As for subset: CD45RA+ positively selected. These TCRs come from a man younger than 30 in good health.

A word on this clone: The identical CDR3 is also encoded by other nucleotide sequences in the sample. This chain links TRBV30 with TRBJ2-7, with 9 bases aligning to TRBD2. CDR3 size: 12 residues. The trim removed 3 bases at V and 7 bases at J, leaving 4 bases unmatched. In germline, CDR1 is GTSNPN, CDR2 SVGIG (reference sequence). CDR3 DNA: TGTGCCTGGAGCGGACTAGCGTGGGAGCAGTACTTC. This codes for CAWSGLAWEQYF.

This sequence joins TRBV4-1 and TRBJ2-7; the D gene is possibly TRBD1 (6 bases). Germline V gene data show CDR1 as MGHRA and CDR2 as YSYEKL. The ends were cut back, 0 bases at V and 2 bases at J, with 11 bases in the middle. The CDR3 spans 15 residues. The CDR3 sequence: CASSQDRQDPYEQYF. In DNA, the CDR3 is TGCGCCAGCAGCCAAGATAGACAGGATCCCTACGAGCAGTACTTC.

The chain is built from TRBV7-9 and TRBJ2-1; D is perhaps TRBD2 (5 bases). Germline V gene sequence: CDR1 SEHNR, CDR2 FQNEAQ (reference sequence). V lost 11 bases to trimming and J lost 9 bases, with 23 bases between them. This CDR3 comprises 14 residues. This CDR3 is CAAVGDFTWSEQFF. As DNA, the CDR3 is TGTGCCGCGGTGGGAGATTTTACATGGAGTGAGCAGTTCTTC.

V gene TRBV7-9 combines with J gene TRBJ1-3, with a tentative D call TRBD1 (5 bases). The CDR3 sequence is 14 residues long. The germline V gene has CDR1 SEHNR and CDR2 FQNEAQ (reference sequence). Trimming cost V 7 bases and J 8 bases, with 18 bases left between them. CDR3 bases: TGTGCCAGCACCCCACTTCTTGGGGGTGACACCATATATTTT. Protein: CASTPLLGGDTIYF.

As for this clone: Other DNA sequences of this sample code for an identical CDR3. This sequence joins TRBV10-3 and TRBJ2-7, with D maybe TRBD1 (6 bases). CDR1 and CDR2 from the germline V gene are ENHRY and SYGVKD. V was shortened by 4 bases and J by 4 bases, with 8 bases between the two germline ends. CDR3 length equals 12 residues. This chain's CDR3 is CAISGGGYEQYF. The CDR3 DNA sequence: TGTGCCATCAGTGGAGGGGGATACGAGCAGTACTTC.

The chain has TRBV12-5 and TRBJ1-2; D unclear. The germline gives CDR1 LGHNT, CDR2 FRNRAP. This CDR3 contains 14 residues. V lost 4 bases, J lost 8 bases, and 17 bases lay in between. In DNA form, the CDR3 reads TGTGCTAGTGGTTCCCCGGCACTGCGGGGAGGCTACACCTTC. Protein product: CASGSPALRGGYTF.

The gene calls are TRBV4-1 and TRBJ1-1; D not certain. The germline gives CDR1 MGHRA, CDR2 YSYEKL. The V and J ends lost 3 bases and 6 bases respectively, with 20 bases between them. The CDR3 has 16 residues. The CDR3 is CASSQPGASIRPEAFF. The CDR3 coding sequence is TGCGCCAGCAGCCAGCCGGGCGCGAGTATCCGTCCTGAAGCTTTCTTT.

Turning to this clone: This specimen includes other DNA sequences encoding the same CDR3. The chain has TRBV5-1 and TRBJ2-1; TRBD2 matches 10 bases. The CDR3 length is 16 residues. The germline CDR1 and CDR2 sequences are SGHRS and YFSETQ. V lost 1 base to trimming and J lost 2 bases; unmatched junction nucleotides: 3. CDR3 residues: CASSLTAGGPYNEQFF. The CDR3 coding sequence is TGCGCCAGCAGCTTGACAGCGGGGGGGCCCTACAATGAGCAGTTCTTC.

The J gene is TRBJ2-7, the V gene TRBV7-2, with 10 positions matching TRBD1. The V gene end was trimmed by 5 bases and the J gene end by 4 bases; junction bases not matched to a gene: 5. The CDR3 contains 14 residues. CDR1 SGHTA and CDR2 FQGNSA come from the germline V gene. Here the CDR3 reads CASSLDRGMYEQYF. Written as DNA, the CDR3 is TGTGCCAGCAGCCTGGACAGGGGGATGTACGAGCAGTACTTC.

This chain joins TRBV2 and TRBJ1-1; 7 bases fit TRBD1. The CDR3 loop spans 14 amino acids. V dropped 6 bases and J dropped 5; count of bases not matched to a gene: 9. Germline values: CDR1 SNHLY, CDR2 FYNNEI. This CDR3 reads CASSPTGMGTEAFF. DNA for the CDR3: TGTGCCAGCAGCCCGACAGGGATGGGGACTGAAGCTTTCTTT.

The chain links TRBV5-1 to TRBJ2-5, with 14 bases aligning to TRBD2. This CDR3 comprises 14 residues. J gave up 5 bases and V 7 bases, and 4 bases lay outside the gene matches. CDR1 and CDR2 from the germline V gene are SGHRS and YFSETQ. In DNA, the CDR3 is TGCGCCAGCCGGGGACTAGCGGGGGCGGAGACCCAGTACTTC. Translated: CASRGLAGAETQYF.

This chain links TRBV11-3 with TRBJ2-2, with 7 positions matching TRBD2. The CDR3 has 16 amino acids. Germline assignment: CDR1 SGHNT and CDR2 YENEEA. The ends lost 4 bases at V and 2 bases at J; junction bases unmatched: 7. CDR3 nucleotides: TGTGCCAGCAGCTCTGTGACTAGCCAAAACACCGGGGAGCTGTTTTTT. Translation: CASSSVTSQNTGELFF.

The V call is TRBV28, the J call TRBJ1-5; D perhaps matches TRBD1 (6 bases). The CDR3 has 15 residues. From germline, CDR1 is MDHEN and CDR2 SYDVKM. V was clipped by 1 base and J by 4 bases, with 11 bases between them. The CDR3 is CASSLLGGGNQPQHF. The DNA for the CDR3 is TGTGCCAGCAGTTTATTAGGGGGTGGTAATCAGCCCCAGCATTTT.

The V gene is TRBV18, the J gene TRBJ2-6; D gene uncertain. The germline V gene encodes CDR1 KGHSH and CDR2 LQKENI. The CDR3 is 14 amino acids. Between the trimmed V and J ends, which lost 2 bases and 3 bases, there was a span of 5 bases. CDR3 sequence reads: CASSPGYGANVLTF. CDR3 bases: TGTGCCAGCTCACCAGGGTATGGGGCCAACGTCCTGACTTTC. The full variable domain, in which reference TRBV18 and TRBJ2-6 provide the parts outside the CDR3, is NAGVMQNPRHLVRRRGQEARLRCSPMKGHSHVYWYRQLPEEGLKFMVYLQKENIIDESGMPKERFSAEFPKEGPSILRIQQVVRGDSAAYFCASSPGYGANVLTFGAGSRLTVL.

The V call is TRBV11-2, the J call TRBJ1-6, with D possibly TRBD1 on 5 matching bases. The CDR3 loop spans 13 amino acids. The germline V and J ends were trimmed by 5 bases and 7 bases, with 9 bases remaining between them. From germline, CDR1 is SGHAT and CDR2 FQNNGV. The CDR3: CASSRGRNSPLHF. The CDR3 nucleotides read TGTGCCAGCAGCCGGGGACGGAATTCACCCCTCCACTTT. Looking up the rest from reference TRBV11-2 and TRBJ1-6 gives the full variable domain: EAGVAQSPRYKIIEKRQSVAFWCNPISGHATLYWYQQILGQGPKLLIQFQNNGVVDDSQLPKDRFSAERLKGVDSTLKIQPAKLEDSAVYLCASSRGRNSPLHFGNGTRLTVT.

The chain uses TRBV5-1 and TRBJ2-1; 9 positions agree with TRBD2. Losses at the gene ends were 1 base for V and 6 bases for J; bases not matched to a gene: 8. Looked up from germline, CDR1 is SGHRS and CDR2 is YFSETQ. This CDR3 contains 16 residues. The CDR3 DNA is TGCGCCAGCAGCTTGCGGGCGGGAGGGCCTGTCAATGAGCAGTTCTTC. It translates to CASSLRAGGPVNEQFF.

In the case of this clone: This sample includes further DNA sequences coding for the same CDR3. V is TRBV5-1 and J is TRBJ2-1, with 7 bases identical to TRBD1. The CDR3 length is 15 residues. Germline assignment: CDR1 SGHRS and CDR2 YFSETQ. J was trimmed by 4 bases and V by 1 base; bases with no gene match: 5. The CDR3 is CASSLLAGGYNEQFF. In DNA, the CDR3 is TGCGCCAGCAGCTTGCTGGCAGGGGGATACAATGAGCAGTTCTTC. The full variable domain, its missing parts supplied by reference TRBV5-1 and TRBJ2-1, is KAGVTQTPRYLIKTRGQQVTLSCSPISGHRSVSWYQQTPGQGLQFLFEYFSETQRNKGNFPGRFSGRQFSNSRSEMNVSTLELGDSALYLCASSLLAGGYNEQFFGPGTRLTVL.

This clone has more than one count but fewer than ten. Other nucleotide sequences from this sample produce the same CDR3. This chain uses TRBV27 with TRBJ1-1; D unresolved. CDR1 and CDR2 (germline): MNHEY, SMNVEV (reference sequence). The CDR3 sequence is 13 residues long. Trimming stripped 2 bases from V and 1 base from J, with 5 bases between. The chain's CDR3 is CASSLRANTEAFF. For the CDR3, the DNA is TGTGCCAGCAGTTTAAGGGCGAACACTGAAGCTTTCTTT.